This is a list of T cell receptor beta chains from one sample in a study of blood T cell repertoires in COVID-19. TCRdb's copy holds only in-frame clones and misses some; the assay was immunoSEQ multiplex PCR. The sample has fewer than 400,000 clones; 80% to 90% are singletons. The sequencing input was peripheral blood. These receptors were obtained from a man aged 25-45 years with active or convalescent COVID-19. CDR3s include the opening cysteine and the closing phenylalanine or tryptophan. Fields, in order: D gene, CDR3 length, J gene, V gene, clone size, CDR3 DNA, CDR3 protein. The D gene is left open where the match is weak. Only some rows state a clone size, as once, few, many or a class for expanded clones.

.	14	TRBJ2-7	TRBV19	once	TGTGCCAGTAAGATCCGGCCAGGCTCCTACGAGCAGTACTTC	CASKIRPGSYEQYF
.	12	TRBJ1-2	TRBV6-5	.	TGTGCCAGCAGTCGTAACCCGGGGGGCTACACCTTC	CASSRNPGGYTF
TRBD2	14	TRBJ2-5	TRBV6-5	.	TGTGCCAGCAGAAGCGGGAAGAACTGGGAGACCCAGTACTTC	CASRSGKNWETQYF
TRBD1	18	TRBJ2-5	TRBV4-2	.	TGTGCCAGCAGCCAAAGTTCGGGACAGGGAGTCTTGGGAGAGACCCAGTACTTC	CASSQSSGQGVLGETQYF
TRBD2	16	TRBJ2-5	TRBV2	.	TGTGCCAGCACCGGGACTAGCGGCGCTTACCAAGAGACCCAGTACTTC	CASTGTSGAYQETQYF
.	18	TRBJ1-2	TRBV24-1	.	TGTGCCACCAGTATTGTTTGGGGCCGAAGGAGCAGTGTCGACGGCTACACCTTC	CATSIVWGRRSSVDGYTF
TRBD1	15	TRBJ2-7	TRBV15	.	TGTGCCACCAGCAGGTGGGACAGGGCCTCCTACGAGCAGTACTTC	CATSRWDRASYEQYF
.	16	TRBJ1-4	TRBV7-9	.	TGTGCCAGCAGCTTAACGGGACAAGCAACTAATGAAAAACTGTTTTTT	CASSLTGQATNEKLFF
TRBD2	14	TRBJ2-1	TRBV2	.	TGTGCCAGCCTTTTGGGACTAGCCGACAATGAGCAGTTCTTC	CASLLGLADNEQFF
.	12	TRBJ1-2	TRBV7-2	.	TGTGCCAGCAGCTTAGGCACAAGAGGCTACACCTTC	CASSLGTRGYTF
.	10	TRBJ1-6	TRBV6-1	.	TGTGCCAGCAGTGACCTACTAAGTATCTTT	CASSDLLSIF
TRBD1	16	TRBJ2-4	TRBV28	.	TGTGCCAGCAGTTCGGACAGGGCCTGGGGCAAAAACATTCAGTACTTC	CASSSDRAWGKNIQYF
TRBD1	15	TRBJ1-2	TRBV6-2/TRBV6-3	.	TGTGCCAGCAGCCCATCCGGGACAGGGGGCAAGGGCTACACCTTC	CASSPSGTGGKGYTF
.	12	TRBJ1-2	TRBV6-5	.	TGTGCCAGCAGTCCAGGGACATCACGCTACACCTTC	CASSPGTSRYTF
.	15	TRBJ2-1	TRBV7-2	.	TGTGCCAGCAGCCGCTCCCCGGGGGAAAACAATGAGCAGTTCTTC	CASSRSPGENNEQFF
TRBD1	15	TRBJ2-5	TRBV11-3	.	TGTGCCAGCAGCTTAAGGCAGGGGGTCGATGAGACCCAGTACTTC	CASSLRQGVDETQYF
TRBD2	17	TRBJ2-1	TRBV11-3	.	TGTGCCAGCAGCTTAGATAGGCTAGCGGGGGTTTACAATGAGCAGTTCTTC	CASSLDRLAGVYNEQFF
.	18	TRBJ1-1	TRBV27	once	TGTGCCAGCAGATACATAACAGGGCAAGGTTTTATGAACACTGAAGCTTTCTTT	CASRYITGQGFMNTEAFF
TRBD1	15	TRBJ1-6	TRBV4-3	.	TGCGCCAGCAGCCTGTACGGACAGGGCAATTCACCCCTCCACTTT	CASSLYGQGNSPLHF
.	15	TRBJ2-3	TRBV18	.	TGTGCCAGCTCACCTAGCGGCCCCGGGGCAGATACGCAGTATTTT	CASSPSGPGADTQYF
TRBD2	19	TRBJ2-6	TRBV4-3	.	TGCGCCAGCAGCCAAGATCAGGGTAGCGGGGGCCCCTGGGCCAACGTCCTGACTTTC	CASSQDQGSGGPWANVLTF
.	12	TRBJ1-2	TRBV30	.	TGTGCCTGGACTACAGGGAATTATGGCTACACCTTC	CAWTTGNYGYTF
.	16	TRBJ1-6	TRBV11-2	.	TGTGCCAGCAGCTTTGGGCCGAGCTCCTATAATTCACCCCTCCACTTT	CASSFGPSSYNSPLHF
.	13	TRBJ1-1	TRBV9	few	TGTGCCAGCAGCGTAAACAGAAACACTGAAGCTTTCTTT	CASSVNRNTEAFF
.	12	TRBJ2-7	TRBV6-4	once	TGTGCCAGGAGGACTACATCCTACGAGCAGTACTTC	CARRTTSYEQYF
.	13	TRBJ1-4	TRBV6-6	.	TGTGCCAGCAGAGCAGGGTACGTGGAAAAACTGTTTTTT	CASRAGYVEKLFF
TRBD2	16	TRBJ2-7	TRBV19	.	TGTGCCAGTAGTATCGACGCGGGAGGGACCTCCTACGAGCAGTACTTC	CASSIDAGGTSYEQYF
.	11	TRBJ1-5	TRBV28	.	TGTGCCAGCAGTTCCTCCCCAGGCCAGCATTTT	CASSSSPGQHF
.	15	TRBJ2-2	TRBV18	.	TGTGCCAGCTCACCTTCAATAGAGGTCACCGGGGAGCTGTTTTTT	CASSPSIEVTGELFF
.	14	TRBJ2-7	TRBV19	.	TGTGCCAGTAGTATAGGTAGGGGAAGGTACGAGCAGTACTTC	CASSIGRGRYEQYF
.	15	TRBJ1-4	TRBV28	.	TGTGCCAGCAGTTTCCCGGGACGGGGGGGTGAAAAACTGTTTTTT	CASSFPGRGGEKLFF
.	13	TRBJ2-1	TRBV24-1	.	TGTGCCACCAGTGATTTGAGGGGGGGTGAGCAGTTCTTC	CATSDLRGGEQFF
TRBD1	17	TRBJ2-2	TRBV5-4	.	TGTGCCAGCAGCGGACCCCGGGACAGGGTGTCCACCGGGGAGCTGTTTTTT	CASSGPRDRVSTGELFF
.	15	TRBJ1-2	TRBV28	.	TGTGCCAGCAGTTTGGGTACAGGGAGCCACTATGGCTACACCTTC	CASSLGTGSHYGYTF
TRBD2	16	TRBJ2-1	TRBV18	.	TGTGCCAGCTCCCCCGGACTAGCGGGGTACTACAATGAGCAGTTCTTC	CASSPGLAGYYNEQFF
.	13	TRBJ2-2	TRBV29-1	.	TGCAGCGTTGAAGATGTCCAGGCCGGGGAGCTGTTTTTT	CSVEDVQAGELFF
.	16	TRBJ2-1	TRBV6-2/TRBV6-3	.	TGTGCCAGCAGTTATTCAAAGGAGCGGAGCCACAATGAGCAGTTCTTC	CASSYSKERSHNEQFF
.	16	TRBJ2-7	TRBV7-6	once	TGTGCCAGCACCCGAGGCACGGGGGGCGCTAGGTACGAGCAGTACTTC	CASTRGTGGARYEQYF
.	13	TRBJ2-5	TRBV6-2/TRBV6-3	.	TGTGCCAGCAGTCCAGCGGTGCAAGAGACCCAGTACTTC	CASSPAVQETQYF
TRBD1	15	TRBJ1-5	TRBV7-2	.	TGTGCCAGCAGCTTAGGGGGGACAGGGAACCAGCCCCAGCATTTT	CASSLGGTGNQPQHF
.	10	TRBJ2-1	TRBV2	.	TGTGCCAGCGTATACAATGAGCAGTTCTTC	CASVYNEQFF
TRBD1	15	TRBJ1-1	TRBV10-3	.	TGTGCCATCAGTGAGTCTGGGACAGGGATGGATGAAGCTTTCTTT	CAISESGTGMDEAFF
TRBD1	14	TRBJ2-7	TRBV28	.	TGTGCCAGCAGTCCGGGACAGGGCGAAGGAGAGCAGTACTTC	CASSPGQGEGEQYF
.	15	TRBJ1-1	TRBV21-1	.	TGTGCCAGCAGCAATCCCACAGGGAAGAACACTGAAGCTTTCTTT	CASSNPTGKNTEAFF
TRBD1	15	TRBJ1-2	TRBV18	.	TGTGCCAGCTCACCCCGGGGACAGGGGGCCTATGGCTACACCTTC	CASSPRGQGAYGYTF
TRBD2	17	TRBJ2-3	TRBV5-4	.	TGTGCCAGCAGCGCCCTGAGGACTAGCGGGAGCACAGATACGCAGTATTTT	CASSALRTSGSTDTQYF
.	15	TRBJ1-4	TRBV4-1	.	TGCGCCAGCAGCCAAGAACAGCAAACTAATGAAAAACTGTTTTTT	CASSQEQQTNEKLFF
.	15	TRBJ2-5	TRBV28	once	TGTGCCAGCAGTTTACCCAAACGGAGGTGGGAGACCCAGTACTTC	CASSLPKRRWETQYF
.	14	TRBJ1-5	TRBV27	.	TGTGCCAGCAGGGGGCTTGATAGCAATCAGCCCCAGCATTTT	CASRGLDSNQPQHF
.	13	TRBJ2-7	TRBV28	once	TGTGCCAGCAGTTCTGGCGGGACGGACGAGCAGTACTTC	CASSSGGTDEQYF
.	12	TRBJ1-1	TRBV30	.	TGTGCCTGGAGTCGGAGGGGCTCTGAAGCTTTCTTT	CAWSRRGSEAFF
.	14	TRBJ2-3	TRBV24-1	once	TGTGCCACCAGTGACTTCCTAACCACAGATACGCAGTATTTT	CATSDFLTTDTQYF
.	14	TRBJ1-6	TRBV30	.	TGTGCCTGCGCCGTTAGCTCCTATAATTCACCCCTCCACTTT	CACAVSSYNSPLHF
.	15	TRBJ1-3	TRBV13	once	TGTGCCAGCAGCTTTGTTGGGCCTTCTGGAAACACCATATATTTT	CASSFVGPSGNTIYF